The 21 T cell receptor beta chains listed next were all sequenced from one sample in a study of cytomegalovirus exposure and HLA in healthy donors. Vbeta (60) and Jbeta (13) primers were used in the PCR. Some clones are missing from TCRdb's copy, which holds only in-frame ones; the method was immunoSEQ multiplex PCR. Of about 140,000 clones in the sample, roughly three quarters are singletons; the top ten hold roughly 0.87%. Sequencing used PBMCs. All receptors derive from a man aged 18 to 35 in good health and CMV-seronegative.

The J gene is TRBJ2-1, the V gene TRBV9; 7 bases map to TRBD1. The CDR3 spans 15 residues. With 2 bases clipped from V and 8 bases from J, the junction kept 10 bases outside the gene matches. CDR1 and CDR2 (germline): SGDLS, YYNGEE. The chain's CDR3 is CASSVRGDRVDEQFF. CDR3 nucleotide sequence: TGTGCCAGCAGCGTGAGGGGAGACAGGGTTGATGAGCAGTTCTTC.

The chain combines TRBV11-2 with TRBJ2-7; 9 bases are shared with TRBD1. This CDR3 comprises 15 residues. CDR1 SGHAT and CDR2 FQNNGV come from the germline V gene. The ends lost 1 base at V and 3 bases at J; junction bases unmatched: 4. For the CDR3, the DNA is TGTGCCAGCAGCTTAGGGCCGGGACAGGGCTACGAGCAGTACTTC. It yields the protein CASSLGPGQGYEQYF.

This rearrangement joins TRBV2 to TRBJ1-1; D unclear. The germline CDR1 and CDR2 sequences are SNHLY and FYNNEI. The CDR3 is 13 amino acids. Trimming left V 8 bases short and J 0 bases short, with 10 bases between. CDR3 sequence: CASGALVNTEAFF. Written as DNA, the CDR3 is TGTGCCAGCGGAGCCTTGGTGAACACTGAAGCTTTCTTT.

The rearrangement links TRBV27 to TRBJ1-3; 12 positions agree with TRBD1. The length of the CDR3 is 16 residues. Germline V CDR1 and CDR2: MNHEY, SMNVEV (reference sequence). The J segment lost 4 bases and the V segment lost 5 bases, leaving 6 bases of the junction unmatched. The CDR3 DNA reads TGTGCCAGCAGTCCGGGGACAGGGGGCAGGGGAAACACCATATATTTT. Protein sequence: CASSPGTGGRGNTIYF.

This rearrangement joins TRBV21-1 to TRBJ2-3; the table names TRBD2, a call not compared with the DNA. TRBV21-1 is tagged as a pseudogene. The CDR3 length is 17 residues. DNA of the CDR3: TGTGCCAGCAGCAAACCACCCACTAGCGGAGTCACAGATACGCAGTATTTT. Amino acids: CASSKPPTSGVTDTQYF.

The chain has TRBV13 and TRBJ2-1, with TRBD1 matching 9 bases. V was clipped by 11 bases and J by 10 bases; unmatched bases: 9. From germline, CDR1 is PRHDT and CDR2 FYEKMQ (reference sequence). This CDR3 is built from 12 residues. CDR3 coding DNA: TGTGCCGGGGGACAGGGTGTTGAGGAGCAGTTCTTC. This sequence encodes CAGGQGVEEQFF.

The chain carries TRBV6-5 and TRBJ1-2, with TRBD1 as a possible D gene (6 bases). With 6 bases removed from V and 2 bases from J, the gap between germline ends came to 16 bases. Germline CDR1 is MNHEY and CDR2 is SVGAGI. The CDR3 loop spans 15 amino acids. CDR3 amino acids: CASSPGTLPNYGYTF. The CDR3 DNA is TGTGCCAGCAGCCCTGGGACATTGCCGAACTATGGCTACACCTTC.

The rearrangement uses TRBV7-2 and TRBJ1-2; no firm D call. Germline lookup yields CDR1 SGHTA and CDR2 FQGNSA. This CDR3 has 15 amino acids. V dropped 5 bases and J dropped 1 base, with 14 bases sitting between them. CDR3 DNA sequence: TGTGCCAGCAGCCCAACAACACAGAGTAACTATGGCTACACCTTC. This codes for CASSPTTQSNYGYTF. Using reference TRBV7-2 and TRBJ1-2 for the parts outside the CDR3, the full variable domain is GAGVSQSPSNKVTEKGKDVELRCDPISGHTALYWYRQSLGQGLEFLIYFQGNSAPDKSGLPSDRFSAERTGGSVSTLTIQRTQQEDSAVYLCASSPTTQSNYGYTFGSGTRLTVV.

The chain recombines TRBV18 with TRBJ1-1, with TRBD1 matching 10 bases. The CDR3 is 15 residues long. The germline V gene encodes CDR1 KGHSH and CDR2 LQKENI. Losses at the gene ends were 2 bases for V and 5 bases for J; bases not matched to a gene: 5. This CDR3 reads CASSPETGQGTEAFF. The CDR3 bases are TGTGCCAGCTCACCAGAAACGGGACAGGGGACTGAAGCTTTCTTT.

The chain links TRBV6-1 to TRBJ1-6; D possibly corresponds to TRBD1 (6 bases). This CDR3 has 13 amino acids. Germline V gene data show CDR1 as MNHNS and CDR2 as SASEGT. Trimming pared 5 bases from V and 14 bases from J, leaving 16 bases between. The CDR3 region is CASSSARQEALHF. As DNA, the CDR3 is TGTGCCAGCAGTTCCGCCCGACAGGAGGCCCTCCACTTT.

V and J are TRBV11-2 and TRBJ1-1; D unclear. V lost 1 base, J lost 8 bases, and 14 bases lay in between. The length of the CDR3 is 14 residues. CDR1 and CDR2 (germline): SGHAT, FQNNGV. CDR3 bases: TGTGCCAGCAGCTTAGGAGGGTCTTTCGTCGAAGCTTTCTTT. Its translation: CASSLGGSFVEAFF. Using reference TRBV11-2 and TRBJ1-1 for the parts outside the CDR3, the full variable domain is EAGVAQSPRYKIIEKRQSVAFWCNPISGHATLYWYQQILGQGPKLLIQFQNNGVVDDSQLPKDRFSAERLKGVDSTLKIQPAKLEDSAVYLCASSLGGSFVEAFFGQGTRLTVV.

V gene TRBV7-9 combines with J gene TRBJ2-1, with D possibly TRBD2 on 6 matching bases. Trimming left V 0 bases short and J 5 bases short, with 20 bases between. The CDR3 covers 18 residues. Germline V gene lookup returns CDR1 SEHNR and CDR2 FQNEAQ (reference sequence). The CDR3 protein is CASSLAPGATPGHNEQFF. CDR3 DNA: TGTGCCAGCAGCTTAGCACCGGGAGCAACACCTGGACACAATGAGCAGTTCTTC.

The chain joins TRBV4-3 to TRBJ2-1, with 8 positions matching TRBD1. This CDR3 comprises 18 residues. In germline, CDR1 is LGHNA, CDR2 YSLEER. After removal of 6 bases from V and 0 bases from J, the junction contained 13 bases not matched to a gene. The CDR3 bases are TGCGCCAGCAGGTCGCCAGGGGGCTGGCGAAGCTCCTACAATGAGCAGTTCTTC. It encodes CASRSPGGWRSSYNEQFF.

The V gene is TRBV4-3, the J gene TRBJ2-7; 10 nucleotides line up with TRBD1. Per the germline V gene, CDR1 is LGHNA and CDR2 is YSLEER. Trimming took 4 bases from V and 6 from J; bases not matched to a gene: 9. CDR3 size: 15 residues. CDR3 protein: CASSPKGTGVREQYF. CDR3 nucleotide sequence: TGCGCCAGCAGCCCGAAAGGGACAGGGGTACGCGAGCAGTACTTC.

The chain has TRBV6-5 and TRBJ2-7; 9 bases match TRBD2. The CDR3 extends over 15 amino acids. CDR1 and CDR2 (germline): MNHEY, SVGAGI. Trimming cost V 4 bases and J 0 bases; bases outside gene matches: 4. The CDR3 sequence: CASSWSGGSSYEQYF. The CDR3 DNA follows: TGTGCCAGCAGTTGGAGCGGGGGGAGCTCCTACGAGCAGTACTTC.

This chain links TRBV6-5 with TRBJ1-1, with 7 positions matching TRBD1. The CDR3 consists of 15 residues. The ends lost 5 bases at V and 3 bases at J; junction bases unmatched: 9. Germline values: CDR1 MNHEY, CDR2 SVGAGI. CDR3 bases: TGTGCCAGCAGTACACAGGGGAGGCGGGACACTGAAGCTTTCTTT. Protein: CASSTQGRRDTEAFF.

The CDR3 region has the DNA TGTGCCAGCAGTTACCTGGTCGGAGAAACTAACTATGGCTACACCTTC. Protein sequence: CASSYLVGETNYGYTF. The rearrangement links TRBV6-5 to TRBJ1-2; D is uncertain. The CDR3 length is 16 residues. The V and J ends lost 2 bases and 0 bases respectively, with 13 bases between them. CDR1 is MNHEY, CDR2 SVGAGI, per germline.

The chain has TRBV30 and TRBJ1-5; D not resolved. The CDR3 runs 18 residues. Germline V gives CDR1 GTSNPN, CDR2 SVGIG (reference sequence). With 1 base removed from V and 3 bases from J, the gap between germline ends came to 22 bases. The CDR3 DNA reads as TGTGCCTGGAGTGAAGGTAGGATCGTGGGCAGCCTCAATCAGCCCCAGCATTTT. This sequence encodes CAWSEGRIVGSLNQPQHF. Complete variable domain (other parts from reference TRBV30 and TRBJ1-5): SQTIHQWPATLVQPVGSPLSLECTVEGTSNPNLYWYRQAAGRGLQLLFYSVGIGQISSEVPQNLSASRPQDRQFILSSKKLLLSDSGFYLCAWSEGRIVGSLNQPQHFGDGTRLSIL.

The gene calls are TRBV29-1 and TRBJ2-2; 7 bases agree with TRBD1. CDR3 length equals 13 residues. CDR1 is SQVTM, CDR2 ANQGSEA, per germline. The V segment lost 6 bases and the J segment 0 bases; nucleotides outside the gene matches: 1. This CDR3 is CSVQGSNTGELFF. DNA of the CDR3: TGCAGCGTACAGGGGTCGAACACCGGGGAGCTGTTTTTT.

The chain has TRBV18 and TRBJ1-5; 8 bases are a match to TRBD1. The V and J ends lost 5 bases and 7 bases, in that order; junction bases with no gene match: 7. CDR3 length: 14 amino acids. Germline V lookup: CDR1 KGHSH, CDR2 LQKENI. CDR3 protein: CASSSSPGGQPQHF. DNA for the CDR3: TGTGCCAGCTCATCCTCCCCAGGGGGCCAGCCCCAGCATTTT.

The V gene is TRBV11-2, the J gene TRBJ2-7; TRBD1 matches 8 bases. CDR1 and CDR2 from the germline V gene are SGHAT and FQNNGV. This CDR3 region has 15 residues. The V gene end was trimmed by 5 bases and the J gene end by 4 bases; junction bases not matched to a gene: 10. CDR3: CASSVGRGRTYEQYF. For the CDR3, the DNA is TGTGCCAGCAGCGTCGGCAGGGGGCGCACGTACGAGCAGTACTTC.